These 23 T cell receptor beta chains were all obtained from the same sample, sequenced in a study of human T cells and chemical hapten exposure. Extraction of total RNA was performed on unfractionated whole blood. A single record per CDR3 protein comes from TCRdb applying MiXCR to the 5' RACE reads. The data contain roughly 81,000 distinct CDR3 sequences, about 15% of them singletons. These receptors were collected from a female donor in good health.

This clonotype has more than one count but fewer than ten. The chain is built from TRBV27 and TRBJ1-6; D not certain. CDR1 and CDR2 from the germline V gene are MNHEY and SMNVEV (reference sequence). The CDR3 is 17 residues long. V gave up 5 bases and J gave up 0 bases, with 14 bases separating them. The CDR3 bases are TGTGCCAGCAGTCGCGAGAATACCTACTCCTATAATTCACCCCTCCACTTT. Translated: CASSRENTYSYNSPLHF.

In its sample, this clonotype was seen a few times. CDR3 DNA: TGTGCCAGCAGCCTGACAGGGGGCCTGGTGTCTGGAAACACCATATATTTT. Translation gives CASSLTGGLVSGNTIYF. The V gene is TRBV7-9, the J gene TRBJ1-3; 10 bases are shared with TRBD1. The germline V gene encodes CDR1 SEHNR and CDR2 FQNEAQ (reference sequence). With V trimmed by 5 bases and J by 1 base, 8 bases remained unmatched. The CDR3 has 17 residues.

V gene TRBV6-2 or TRBV6-3 combines with J gene TRBJ2-1, with TRBD2 identical over 9 bases. Looked up from germline, CDR1 is MNHEY and CDR2 is SVGEGT. The CDR3 totals 15 residues. V dropped 6 bases and J dropped 4; count of bases not matched to a gene: 7. The CDR3 coding sequence is TGTGCCAGCAGCCCGACGGGACTAGCATACAATGAGCAGTTCTTC. Translation gives CASSPTGLAYNEQFF.

The sample holds a few counts of this clonotype. The chain links TRBV3-1 to TRBJ1-1; the D gene is possibly TRBD1 (6 bases). Germline values: CDR1 LGHDT, CDR2 YNNKEL (reference sequence). V was pared by 2 bases and J by 10 bases, with 14 bases between. This CDR3 has 13 residues. This CDR3 is CASSQMGAGAAFF. CDR3 DNA: TGTGCCAGCAGCCAAATGGGTGCAGGGGCAGCTTTCTTT. The full variable domain, completed using reference TRBV3-1 and TRBJ1-1, is DTAVSQTPKYLVTQMGNDKSIKCEQNLGHDTMYWYKQDSKKFLKIMFSYNNKELIINETVPNRFSPKSPDKAHLNLHINSLELGDSAVYFCASSQMGAGAAFFGQGTRLTVV.

This clonotype appeared a few times. This chain uses TRBV20-1 with TRBJ1-2; D gene unclear. V was pared by 5 bases and J by 6 bases, with 19 bases between. Germline CDR1 is DFQATT and CDR2 is SNEGSKA (reference sequence). CDR3 size: 14 residues. The CDR3 nucleotides are TGCAGTGCTTTCCCGATGACGGAGGTCAATGGCTACACCTTC. This encodes CSAFPMTEVNGYTF.

The genes are TRBV6-1 and TRBJ1-4; maybe TRBD1 (5 bases). Looked up from germline, CDR1 is MNHNS and CDR2 is SASEGT. CDR3 size: 15 residues. The V end was cut by 6 bases, the J end by 4 bases, with 15 bases between. The chain's CDR3 is CASSVHGQRNEKLFF. The CDR3 nucleotides read TGTGCCAGCAGCGTACACGGACAACGTAATGAAAAACTGTTTTTT.

Of note for this clonotype: A read error may produce the germline difference seen at one junction end. This chain connects TRBV5-1 to TRBJ1-1; D gene unclear. The CDR3 runs to 13 residues. Germline V lookup: CDR1 SGHRS, CDR2 YFSETQ. For the CDR3, the DNA is TGCGCCAGCAGCTACGGGCAGAACACTGAAGCTTCCTTT. It is translated as CASSYGQNTEASF.

The J gene is TRBJ1-2, the V gene TRBV5-6, with D unclear. Deletions cut 4 bases from V and 3 bases from J, with 16 bases between. CDR3 length: 15 amino acids. Germline V gives CDR1 SGHDT, CDR2 YYEEEE. The CDR3 loop reads CASSRKGRRDYGYTF. The CDR3, as DNA: TGTGCCAGCAGCCGTAAGGGAAGGAGAGACTATGGCTACACCTTC.

This clonotype was counted only a few times. The chain carries TRBV5-4 and TRBJ2-5, with unresolved D. Germline V gives CDR1 SGHNT, CDR2 YYREEE (reference sequence). The length of the CDR3 is 11 residues. The V gene lost 3 bases and the J gene lost 9 bases, with 9 bases spanning the gap. CDR3 sequence: CASSWPQAQYF. In DNA, the CDR3 is TGTGCCAGCAGCTGGCCCCAGGCCCAGTACTTC.

This clonotype has only one observation. The chain is built from TRBV30 and TRBJ1-3; D remains unclear. This CDR3 is 14 amino acids long. Germline V gene data show CDR1 as GTSNPN and CDR2 as SVGIG (reference sequence). Between the trimmed V and J ends, which lost 0 bases and 4 bases, there was a span of 10 bases. The CDR3 loop is CAWSVMGRGNTIYF. The CDR3 nucleotides read TGTGCCTGGAGTGTAATGGGCCGAGGAAACACCATATATTTT.

This clonotype has more than one count but fewer than ten. The V and J genes are TRBV20-1 and TRBJ1-1; no definite D call. Germline assignment: CDR1 DFQATT and CDR2 SNEGSKA (reference sequence). This CDR3 is 13 amino acids long. With 3 bases removed from V and 6 bases from J, the gap between germline ends came to 14 bases. Here the CDR3 DNA reads TGCAGTGCTAGCGGCCCCCAAAACGCTGAAGCTTTCTTT. This gives the protein CSASGPQNAEAFF.

This clonotype was seen only a few times. The chain carries TRBV7-2 and TRBJ2-1, with TRBD2 matching over 11 bases. Germline values: CDR1 SGHTA, CDR2 FQGNSA. The CDR3 runs to 16 residues. V shed 5 bases and J 4 bases; nucleotides not matched to a gene: 7. CDR3 coding DNA: TGTGCCAGCAGCGGAAATAGCGGGGGGGATTACAATGAGCAGTTCTTC. Translation gives CASSGNSGGDYNEQFF.

J is TRBJ2-1 and V is TRBV20-1; 11 nucleotides align to TRBD2. CDR3 length: 15 amino acids. J was trimmed by 8 bases and V by 5 bases; bases with no gene match: 11. Germline values: CDR1 DFQATT, CDR2 SNEGSKA (reference sequence). CDR3 residues: CSAPPLAGVLDEQFF. The CDR3 DNA follows: TGCAGTGCTCCCCCACTAGCGGGAGTTTTGGATGAGCAGTTCTTC.

CDR3 bases: TGTGCCAGCAGCTACACCACGAACACTGAAGCTTTCTTT. It translates to CASSYTTNTEAFF. The chain links TRBV11-2 to TRBJ1-1, with D hard to call. The germline V gene has CDR1 SGHAT and CDR2 FQNNGV. The V end lost 4 bases, the J end lost 1 base, and 7 bases lay between the germline ends. This CDR3 is built from 13 residues.

The CDR3 region has the DNA TGTGCCAGTAGTCCCCTGGGGGGATATGGCTACACCTTC. Its protein product is CASSPLGGYGYTF. This chain joins TRBV19 and TRBJ1-2; D is possibly TRBD1 (5 bases). The ends were cut back, 5 bases at V and 5 bases at J, with 12 bases in the middle. Germline V gene data show CDR1 as LNHDA and CDR2 as SQIVND (reference sequence). The CDR3 has 13 residues.

The chain combines TRBV10-1 with TRBJ2-7; D unresolved. V lost 8 bases, J lost 7 bases, and 27 bases lay in between. Germline loops: CDR1 WNHNN, CDR2 SYGVQD (reference sequence). The length of the CDR3 is 16 residues. DNA of the CDR3: TGCGCCAGCCACTCTCCTAAAGGGTCGGCCCCACCGGAGCAGTACTTC. Translating gives CASHSPKGSAPPEQYF.

This clonotype was observed a few times. The V gene is TRBV7-2, the J gene TRBJ2-5, with D possibly matching TRBD1 (5 bases). V lost 6 bases, J lost 5 bases, and 13 bases lay in between. This CDR3 comprises 13 residues. Germline V lookup: CDR1 SGHTA, CDR2 FQGNSA. The CDR3 here is CASSGRKGETQYF. CDR3 coding DNA: TGTGCCAGCAGTGGGCGGAAGGGGGAGACCCAGTACTTC.

The V gene is TRBV28, the J gene TRBJ2-1; maybe TRBD2 (5 bases). Trimming removed 7 bases from V and 7 bases from J, with 8 bases in between. Germline V gene data show CDR1 as MDHEN and CDR2 as SYDVKM. CDR3 size: 11 residues. The CDR3 loop reads CASTRRNEQFF. In DNA form, the CDR3 reads TGTGCCAGCACCCGGAGGAATGAGCAGTTCTTC.

In its sample, this clonotype was seen many times. The chain has TRBV20-1 and TRBJ2-5; 15 bases line up with TRBD2. Germline V gives CDR1 DFQATT, CDR2 SNEGSKA (reference sequence). This CDR3 has 19 residues. The junction had 15 bases not matched to a gene; V was cut back by 3 bases and J by 4 bases. The CDR3, as DNA: TGCAGTGCTAGTCACATACCCGGGACTAGCGGGGGGCTATCAGAGACCCAGTACTTC. Translated, it gives CSASHIPGTSGGLSETQYF.

This clonotype appeared many times. DNA for the CDR3: TGTGCCAGCACCCCCCCTGGGGAGGGAATTATTGACTATGGCTACACCTTC. Encoded protein: CASTPPGEGIIDYGYTF. The chain has TRBV21-1 and TRBJ1-2; TRBD1 is the table's D call and was not checked against the DNA. TRBV21-1 is annotated as a pseudogene. There are 17 residues in the CDR3.

V is TRBV12-3 or TRBV12-4 and J is TRBJ2-7, with 9 bases matching TRBD1. This CDR3 has 15 amino acids. After removal of 3 bases from V and 3 bases from J, the junction contained 6 bases not matched to a gene. CDR3 loop: CASSFRDRANYEQYF. The CDR3 DNA is TGTGCCAGCAGTTTCCGGGACAGGGCAAACTACGAGCAGTACTTC.

The chain couples TRBV24-1 to TRBJ2-1; the match to TRBD2 covers 9 bases. Trimming removed 7 bases from V and 5 bases from J; junction bases left unmatched: 11. CDR3 length: 16 amino acids. CDR1 is KGHDR, CDR2 SFDVKD, per germline. CDR3 bases: TGTGCCACCAGCCTAACCGGGACTAGCATCGACAATGAGCAGTTCTTC. This gives the protein CATSLTGTSIDNEQFF.

This clonotype has a handful of counts. The rearrangement links TRBV7-9 to TRBJ1-5, with D uncertain. There are 13 residues in the CDR3. Trimming stripped 1 base from V and 5 bases from J, with 6 bases between. Germline V CDR1 and CDR2: SEHNR, FQNEAQ (reference sequence). The CDR3 DNA is TGTGCCAGCAGCTTAGAGGGATATCAGCCCCAGCATTTT. Protein sequence: CASSLEGYQPQHF. Variable domain in full (rest from reference TRBV7-9 and TRBJ1-5): DTGVSQNPRHKITKRGQNVTFRCDPISEHNRLYWYRQTLGQGPEFLTYFQNEAQLEKSRLLSDRFSAERPKGSFSTLEIQRTEQGDSAMYLCASSLEGYQPQHFGDGTRLSIL.